This paragraph covers one TCR beta chain sequence. These data originate in a study of blood T cell repertoires in COVID-19. Sequencing was performed with immunoSEQ multiplex PCR; in TCRdb, only in-frame clones are kept and a portion is missing. The sample includes roughly 320,000 clones, 85% to 95% of them seen just once. The CDR3 is 15 amino acids. With V trimmed by 1 base and J by 3 bases, 2 bases remained unmatched. The germline CDR1 and CDR2 sequences are SGHRS and YFSETQ. The chain joins TRBV5-1 to TRBJ2-1; 9 nucleotides agree with TRBD1. Sequences were obtained from PBMCs or T cells enriched from blood (not recorded which). This clonotype was sampled from a woman aged 25 to 39 who had been exposed to COVID-19. The CDR3 is CASSLYRGLYNEQFF. DNA of the CDR3: TGCGCCAGCAGCTTGTACAGGGGGCTCTACAATGAGCAGTTCTTC.